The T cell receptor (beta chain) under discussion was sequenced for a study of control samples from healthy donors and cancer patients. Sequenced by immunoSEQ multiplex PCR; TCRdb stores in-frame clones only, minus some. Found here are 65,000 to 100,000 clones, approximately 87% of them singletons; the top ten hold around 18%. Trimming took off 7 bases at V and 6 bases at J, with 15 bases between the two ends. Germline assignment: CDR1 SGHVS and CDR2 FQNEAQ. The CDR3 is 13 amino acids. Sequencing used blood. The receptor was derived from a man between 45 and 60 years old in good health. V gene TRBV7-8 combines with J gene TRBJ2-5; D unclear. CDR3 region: CASTPRREKTQYF. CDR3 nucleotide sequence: TGTGCCAGCACCCCCAGAAGGGAAAAGACCCAGTACTTC.